The rows below give T cell receptor beta chains drawn from one sample of a study of blood T cell repertoires in COVID-19. The table came from immunoSEQ multiplex PCR; TCRdb's copy has only in-frame clones and leaves some out. The sample yields about 80,000 clones, about 80% seen once. Sequenced sample: peripheral blood. The receptors stem from an elderly man with acute or convalescent COVID-19. CDR3s include the opening cysteine and the closing phenylalanine or tryptophan. The order of the fields is clone size, V gene, J gene, D gene, CDR3 protein, CDR3 DNA. The D gene is left open where the match is weak. Rows give clone size only sometimes, using once, few, many, or a class for an expanded clone.

abundance: NA
v_gene: TRBV2
j_gene: TRBJ1-4
d_gene: NA
CDR3aa: CASKIGRANEKLFF
CDR3nt: TGTGCCAGCAAGATAGGGAGGGCTAATGAAAAACTGTTTTTT

abundance: NA
v_gene: TRBV5-1
j_gene: TRBJ2-7
d_gene: TRBD2
CDR3aa: CASRPGTSGGNEQYF
CDR3nt: TGCGCCAGCAGACCCGGGACTAGCGGGGGCAACGAGCAGTACTTC

abundance: NA
v_gene: TRBV5-6
j_gene: TRBJ2-7
d_gene: NA
CDR3aa: CASSRRLRETYEQYF
CDR3nt: TGTGCCAGCAGCCGTCGCCTGAGGGAAACCTACGAGCAGTACTTC

abundance: NA
v_gene: TRBV15
j_gene: TRBJ2-4
d_gene: TRBD1
CDR3aa: CATSRDRQGVIRNIQYF
CDR3nt: TGTGCCACCAGCAGGGACCGACAGGGGGTGATCAGAAACATTCAGTACTTC

abundance: NA
v_gene: TRBV24-1
j_gene: TRBJ2-2
d_gene: NA
CDR3aa: CATSDAGTGELFF
CDR3nt: TGTGCCACCAGTGACGCAGGAACCGGGGAGCTGTTTTTT

abundance: NA
v_gene: TRBV7-3
j_gene: TRBJ1-2
d_gene: TRBD1
CDR3aa: CASSGEGTALHF
CDR3nt: TGTGCCAGCAGCGGAGAGGGGACAGCGTTACACTTC

abundance: NA
v_gene: TRBV5-4
j_gene: TRBJ2-2
d_gene: TRBD1
CDR3aa: CASSFTWTGAGELFF
CDR3nt: TGTGCCAGCAGCTTTACCTGGACAGGGGCTGGGGAGCTGTTTTTT

abundance: NA
v_gene: TRBV5-5
j_gene: TRBJ2-7
d_gene: TRBD2
CDR3aa: CASSFGSGAMSSYEQYF
CDR3nt: TGTGCCAGCAGCTTCGGTAGCGGGGCGATGAGCTCCTACGAGCAGTACTTC

abundance: once
v_gene: TRBV5-1
j_gene: TRBJ2-7
d_gene: TRBD2
CDR3aa: CASSPAGTSSYEQYF
CDR3nt: TGCGCCAGCAGCCCGGCCGGGACTAGCTCCTACGAGCAGTACTTC

abundance: once
v_gene: TRBV2
j_gene: TRBJ1-3
d_gene: NA
CDR3aa: CASGRRGMGNTIYF
CDR3nt: TGTGCCAGCGGGAGGAGAGGGATGGGAAACACCATATATTTT

abundance: NA
v_gene: TRBV11-2
j_gene: TRBJ1-1
d_gene: NA
CDR3aa: CASSLVGGQLAEAFF
CDR3nt: TGTGCCAGCAGCTTAGTAGGCGGTCAGCTAGCTGAAGCTTTCTTT

abundance: NA
v_gene: TRBV7-3
j_gene: TRBJ2-2
d_gene: TRBD2
CDR3aa: CASSSGLAGVIGELFF
CDR3nt: TGTGCCAGCAGCTCGGGACTAGCGGGGGTAATCGGGGAGCTGTTTTTT

abundance: NA
v_gene: TRBV5-6
j_gene: TRBJ2-1
d_gene: NA
CDR3aa: CASSQTGYNEQFF
CDR3nt: TGTGCCAGCAGCCAGACAGGTTACAATGAGCAGTTCTTC

abundance: NA
v_gene: TRBV30
j_gene: TRBJ1-1
d_gene: TRBD1
CDR3aa: CAWRGQMNTEAFF
CDR3nt: TGTGCCTGGCGGGGACAGATGAACACTGAAGCTTTCTTT

abundance: NA
v_gene: TRBV5-1
j_gene: TRBJ1-1
d_gene: TRBD1
CDR3aa: CASSLSTGQGEHTEAFF
CDR3nt: TGCGCCAGCAGCTTGAGTACGGGACAGGGAGAACACACTGAAGCTTTCTTT

abundance: NA
v_gene: TRBV19
j_gene: TRBJ1-5
d_gene: NA
CDR3aa: CASRTANSNQPQHF
CDR3nt: TGTGCCAGTAGGACAGCTAATAGCAATCAGCCCCAGCATTTT

abundance: NA
v_gene: TRBV6-6
j_gene: TRBJ2-3
d_gene: TRBD2
CDR3aa: CASRTSGGNTDTQYF
CDR3nt: TGTGCCAGCAGGACTAGCGGGGGGAACACAGATACGCAGTATTTT

abundance: NA
v_gene: TRBV9
j_gene: TRBJ1-6
d_gene: TRBD1
CDR3aa: CASSVRGDNSPLHF
CDR3nt: TGTGCCAGCAGCGTCAGGGGGGATAATTCACCCCTCCACTTT

abundance: NA
v_gene: TRBV5-1
j_gene: TRBJ2-1
d_gene: TRBD1
CDR3aa: CASGRNPGGSEQFF
CDR3nt: TGCGCCAGCGGTAGGAACCCAGGGGGCAGTGAGCAGTTCTTC

abundance: NA
v_gene: TRBV5-4
j_gene: TRBJ2-3
d_gene: NA
CDR3aa: CASSLMRRESTDTQYF
CDR3nt: TGTGCCAGCAGCTTGATGCGCAGGGAAAGCACAGATACGCAGTATTTT

abundance: NA
v_gene: TRBV7-9
j_gene: TRBJ1-1
d_gene: NA
CDR3aa: CASSLEAGGAFF
CDR3nt: TGTGCCAGCAGCTTAGAGGCAGGAGGAGCTTTCTTT

abundance: once
v_gene: TRBV5-1
j_gene: TRBJ1-6
d_gene: TRBD1
CDR3aa: CASSSGGANSPLHF
CDR3nt: TGCGCCAGCAGCTCAGGGGGCGCCAATTCACCCCTCCACTTT

abundance: NA
v_gene: TRBV3-1/TRBV3-2
j_gene: TRBJ2-3
d_gene: NA
CDR3aa: CASSQDGLNTQYF
CDR3nt: TGTGCCAGCAGCCAAGATGGCCTGAATACGCAGTATTTT

abundance: NA
v_gene: TRBV11-3
j_gene: TRBJ2-7
d_gene: NA
CDR3aa: CASSLGGRGYEQYF
CDR3nt: TGTGCCAGCAGCTTAGGCGGCAGGGGCTACGAGCAGTACTTC

abundance: NA
v_gene: TRBV11-2
j_gene: TRBJ2-5
d_gene: TRBD2
CDR3aa: CASSLGLAGGLGGETQYF
CDR3nt: TGTGCCAGCAGCTTAGGGCTAGCGGGGGGGCTGGGAGGCGAGACCCAGTACTTC

abundance: NA
v_gene: TRBV9
j_gene: TRBJ2-1
d_gene: TRBD2
CDR3aa: CASSVGASLAGGFNEQFF
CDR3nt: TGTGCCAGCAGCGTAGGGGCTTCACTAGCGGGGGGGTTCAATGAGCAGTTCTTC

abundance: NA
v_gene: TRBV24-1
j_gene: TRBJ1-5
d_gene: NA
CDR3aa: CATSDGGGGNQPQHF
CDR3nt: TGTGCCACCAGTGACGGGGGGGGTGGCAATCAGCCCCAGCATTTT

abundance: NA
v_gene: TRBV6-5
j_gene: TRBJ1-1
d_gene: TRBD1
CDR3aa: CASRRDRDAEAFF
CDR3nt: TGTGCCAGCAGACGGGACAGGGACGCTGAAGCTTTCTTT

abundance: NA
v_gene: TRBV5-1
j_gene: TRBJ1-2
d_gene: NA
CDR3aa: CASSPGQTNYGYTF
CDR3nt: TGCGCCAGCAGCCCAGGACAGACTAACTATGGCTACACCTTC

abundance: NA
v_gene: TRBV5-5
j_gene: TRBJ1-4
d_gene: NA
CDR3aa: CASSPTAGVGEKLFF
CDR3nt: TGTGCCAGCAGCCCTACCGCGGGTGTAGGTGAAAAACTGTTTTTT

abundance: NA
v_gene: TRBV11-2
j_gene: TRBJ1-1
d_gene: NA
CDR3aa: CASSPVNTEAFF
CDR3nt: TGTGCCAGCAGCCCGGTGAACACTGAAGCTTTCTTT

abundance: NA
v_gene: TRBV9
j_gene: TRBJ2-5
d_gene: TRBD2
CDR3aa: CASSVAGSGGPQETQYF
CDR3nt: TGTGCCAGCAGCGTAGCGGGTAGCGGGGGCCCGCAAGAGACCCAGTACTTC

abundance: NA
v_gene: TRBV3-1/TRBV3-2
j_gene: TRBJ2-1
d_gene: NA
CDR3aa: CASSQAGSYNEQFF
CDR3nt: TGTGCCAGCAGCCAAGCCGGCTCCTACAATGAGCAGTTCTTC

abundance: NA
v_gene: TRBV4-2
j_gene: TRBJ2-3
d_gene: TRBD2
CDR3aa: CASSQGASGSRHTQYF
CDR3nt: TGTGCCAGCAGCCAAGGGGCTAGCGGGTCCCGACATACGCAGTATTTT

abundance: NA
v_gene: TRBV18
j_gene: TRBJ1-3
d_gene: NA
CDR3aa: CASSPLISFSGTGNTIYF
CDR3nt: TGTGCCAGCTCACCACTAATCAGTTTTTCAGGGACTGGAAACACCATATATTTT

abundance: NA
v_gene: TRBV7-2
j_gene: TRBJ2-2
d_gene: TRBD2
CDR3aa: CASSRRGGGDFGELFF
CDR3nt: TGTGCCAGCAGCCGCCGCGGCGGGGGGGACTTCGGGGAGCTGTTTTTT

abundance: NA
v_gene: TRBV3-1/TRBV3-2
j_gene: TRBJ2-7
d_gene: TRBD1
CDR3aa: CASGPLGQGAYEQYF
CDR3nt: TGTGCCAGCGGCCCTCTCGGACAGGGGGCTTACGAGCAGTACTTC

abundance: NA
v_gene: TRBV7-2
j_gene: TRBJ2-3
d_gene: TRBD2
CDR3aa: CASSLDGLAGSGTDTQYF
CDR3nt: TGTGCCAGCAGCCTAGACGGTCTAGCGGGGAGTGGAACAGATACGCAGTATTTT

abundance: NA
v_gene: TRBV6-1
j_gene: TRBJ1-5
d_gene: NA
CDR3aa: CASSEDREKPQHF
CDR3nt: TGTGCCAGCAGTGAAGACAGGGAGAAACCCCAGCATTTT

abundance: NA
v_gene: TRBV19
j_gene: TRBJ1-5
d_gene: NA
CDR3aa: CASSSGTFQPQHF
CDR3nt: TGTGCCAGTAGTTCGGGGACATTCCAGCCCCAGCATTTT

abundance: NA
v_gene: TRBV3-1/TRBV3-2
j_gene: TRBJ2-5
d_gene: NA
CDR3aa: CASSQEQGPQETQYF
CDR3nt: TGTGCCAGCAGCCAAGAACAGGGTCCCCAAGAGACCCAGTACTTC

abundance: NA
v_gene: TRBV6-5
j_gene: TRBJ1-1
d_gene: TRBD1
CDR3aa: CASTLRQGGTEAFF
CDR3nt: TGTGCCAGCACCCTCCGACAGGGGGGCACTGAAGCTTTCTTT

abundance: NA
v_gene: TRBV9
j_gene: TRBJ2-1
d_gene: NA
CDR3aa: CASSVAGLANNEQFF
CDR3nt: TGTGCCAGCAGCGTAGCTGGGCTAGCAAACAATGAGCAGTTCTTC

abundance: NA
v_gene: TRBV27
j_gene: TRBJ1-2
d_gene: TRBD1
CDR3aa: CASSPTGTAYGYTF
CDR3nt: TGTGCCAGCAGTCCAACCGGGACAGCCTATGGCTACACCTTC

abundance: NA
v_gene: TRBV6-5
j_gene: TRBJ1-1
d_gene: TRBD1
CDR3aa: CASSSPETGRTEAFF
CDR3nt: TGTGCCAGCAGTTCGCCCGAGACAGGGAGGACTGAAGCTTTCTTT

abundance: NA
v_gene: TRBV5-4
j_gene: TRBJ2-3
d_gene: TRBD2
CDR3aa: CASSPRLATDTQYF
CDR3nt: TGTGCCAGCAGCCCCCGACTAGCAACAGATACGCAGTATTTT

abundance: NA
v_gene: TRBV12-5
j_gene: TRBJ2-7
d_gene: TRBD1
CDR3aa: CASGLGDRGPEQYF
CDR3nt: TGTGCTAGTGGTTTGGGGGACAGGGGGCCCGAGCAGTACTTC

abundance: NA
v_gene: TRBV19
j_gene: TRBJ2-7
d_gene: NA
CDR3aa: CASNARGSYEQYF
CDR3nt: TGTGCCAGTAACGCCAGGGGCTCCTACGAGCAGTACTTC

abundance: NA
v_gene: TRBV4-1
j_gene: TRBJ2-5
d_gene: TRBD2
CDR3aa: CASSQGSSSGGVETQYF
CDR3nt: TGCGCCAGCAGCCAAGGCTCTTCTAGCGGGGGGGTGGAGACCCAGTACTTC

abundance: NA
v_gene: TRBV13
j_gene: TRBJ2-3
d_gene: TRBD1
CDR3aa: CASSQDRNTQYF
CDR3nt: TGTGCCAGCAGCCAGGACAGGAATACGCAGTATTTT